This entry lists 29 T cell receptor beta chains sequenced from one sample in a study of T cells in Graves' hyperthyroidism and ophthalmopathy. TCR beta CDR3 regions were amplified from RNA. TCR CDR3 regions were first amplified by RT-PCR with HTBI primers. A single record per CDR3 protein comes from TCRdb applying MiXCR to the multiplex PCR reads. Of some 350,000 distinct CDR3 sequences in the sample, 15% to 18% were seen once. The sequencing sample was made of blood. The receptors originated from a woman in her late teens or twenties with Graves' hyperthyroidism that later progressed to Graves' ophthalmopathy.

A word on this clonotype: Possible read error: a much larger clone is one base away. The V and J genes are TRBV7-9 and TRBJ2-5; D is possibly TRBD2 (6 bases). The germline gives CDR1 SEHNR, CDR2 FQNEAQ (reference sequence). The CDR3 has 15 residues. The CDR3 here is CASSLVREQQETQHF. The DNA of the CDR3 is TGTGCCAGCAGCTTAGTGCGGGAACAACAAGAGACCCAGCACTTC.

This clonotype was picked up a small number of times. The chain is built from TRBV4-3 and TRBJ2-1; TRBD1 might be the D (6 bases). Trimming removed 4 bases from V and 5 bases from J, with 12 bases in between. The CDR3 has 14 amino acids. Germline CDR1 reads LGHNA; CDR2 reads YSLEER. Here the CDR3 reads CASSPSQGNNEQFF. DNA for the CDR3: TGCGCCAGCAGCCCAAGTCAGGGGAACAATGAGCAGTTCTTC.

CDR3 bases: TGTGCCAGCAGTTACGGCTCATCCCAAGAGACCCAGTACTTC. This translates into CASSYGSSQETQYF. This chain joins TRBV6-5 and TRBJ2-5; D gene ambiguous. The germline CDR1 and CDR2 sequences are MNHEY and SVGAGI. The CDR3 runs 14 residues. V was shortened by 2 bases and J by 1 base, with 8 bases between the two germline ends.

This clonotype was observed many times. The chain joins TRBV15 to TRBJ1-5; D is undetermined. The CDR3 has 13 residues. CDR1 and CDR2 from the germline V gene are LNHNV and YYDKDF (reference sequence). Trimming left V 5 bases short and J 0 bases short, with 5 bases between. In nucleotides, the CDR3 is TGTGCCACCAGCCGGGGTAGCAATCAGCCCCAGCATTTT. Its protein product is CATSRGSNQPQHF.

This clonotype was counted a few times. The V and J genes are TRBV10-2 and TRBJ2-1; possible D gene TRBD2, 6 bases. Germline V gene lookup returns CDR1 WSHSY and CDR2 SAAADI. The CDR3 is 17 residues long. Between the trimmed V and J ends, which lost 2 bases and 3 bases, there was a span of 17 bases. CDR3 loop: CASSEEVGTESYNEQFF. CDR3 coding DNA: TGCGCCAGCAGTGAGGAGGTGGGGACTGAGAGCTACAATGAGCAGTTCTTC.

The chain uses TRBV7-2 and TRBJ2-1; either TRBD1 or TRBD2 may supply D (5 bases each). Trimming took off 6 bases at V and 3 bases at J, with 15 bases between the two ends. Looked up from germline, CDR1 is SGHTA and CDR2 is FQGNSA. This CDR3 has 15 residues. This CDR3 reads CASRRAGTNYNEQFF. CDR3 nucleotides: TGTGCCAGCAGACGAGCAGGGACGAACTACAATGAGCAGTTCTTC. Drawing the rest from reference TRBV7-2 and TRBJ2-1, the complete variable domain is GAGVSQSPSNKVTEKGKDVELRCDPISGHTALYWYRQSLGQGLEFLIYFQGNSAPDKSGLPSDRFSAERTGGSVSTLTIQRTQQEDSAVYLCASRRAGTNYNEQFFGPGTRLTVL.

Concerning this clonotype: Its ends do not fully match the called genes, so a read error is possible. J is TRBJ2-1 and V is TRBV7-6, with 9 nucleotides matching TRBD2. The CDR3 extends over 13 amino acids. The V gene's germline CDR1 is SGHVS and CDR2 FNYEAQ. CDR3 coding DNA: TGTGCCGGCAGCTTAAAAACTAGCGGGCTTCAGTTCTTC. Translated, it gives CAGSLKTSGLQFF.

In its sample, this clonotype was seen many times. The chain carries TRBV11-2 and TRBJ1-4; no definite D call. CDR1 is SGHAT, CDR2 FQNNGV, per germline. V lost 0 bases and J 7 bases, leaving 6 bases between the germline ends. The CDR3 loop spans 13 amino acids. The CDR3 sequence is CASSLDLGEKLFF. The CDR3 coding sequence is TGTGCCAGCAGCTTAGATCTTGGTGAAAAACTGTTTTTT.

This clonotype showed up many times. The V call is TRBV20-1, the J call TRBJ2-1; no clear D gene. V was shortened by 0 bases and J by 10 bases, with 10 bases between the two germline ends. This CDR3 region has 12 residues. The germline V gene has CDR1 DFQATT and CDR2 SNEGSKA (reference sequence). The chain's CDR3 is CSARDQDAEQFF. The DNA for the CDR3 is TGCAGTGCTAGAGATCAGGATGCGGAGCAGTTCTTC.

This clonotype has only one observation. The rearrangement links TRBV4-1 to TRBJ2-3; D possibly corresponds to TRBD2 (5 bases). This CDR3 spans 14 amino acids. Per germline, CDR1 MGHRA and CDR2 YSYEKL. Trimming cost V 1 base and J 6 bases, with 11 bases left between them. For the CDR3, the DNA is TGCGCCAGCAGCCAAGTTCCTAGCCTGGATACGCAGTATTTT. Translating it yields CASSQVPSLDTQYF.

This clonotype has a handful of counts. The V call is TRBV4-2, the J call TRBJ2-7; a possible D gene is TRBD1 (5 bases). This CDR3 comprises 12 residues. The V gene lost 5 bases and the J gene lost 6 bases, with 11 bases spanning the gap. Germline CDR1 is LGHNA and CDR2 is YNFKEQ. The CDR3 sequence: CASSFDRSEQYF. The DNA for the CDR3 is TGTGCCAGCAGCTTCGACAGAAGCGAGCAGTACTTC.

This clonotype was picked up many times. The rearrangement uses TRBV24-1 and TRBJ2-6, with 9 bases lining up with TRBD1. The CDR3 extends over 17 amino acids. The V segment lost 3 bases and the J segment 3 bases; nucleotides outside the gene matches: 5. CDR1 is KGHDR and CDR2 is SFDVKD in the germline V gene. The CDR3 sequence is CATSDGTGLFGANVLTF. The CDR3 nucleotides are TGTGCCACCAGTGATGGGACAGGGCTATTTGGGGCCAACGTCCTGACTTTC.

In its sample, this clonotype was seen many times. The rearrangement links TRBV28 to TRBJ1-1; D uncertain. The CDR3 loop spans 15 amino acids. V lost 3 bases, J lost 0 bases, and 11 bases lay in between. Germline loops: CDR1 MDHEN, CDR2 SYDVKM. CDR3 sequence (DNA): TGTGCCAGCAGTTTGGTGTGGGGTTTGAACACTGAAGCTTTCTTT. This codes for CASSLVWGLNTEAFF.

This clonotype came up a few times. The rearrangement joins TRBV12-3 or TRBV12-4 to TRBJ1-1; D gene ambiguous. The CDR3 consists of 13 residues. Trimming shortened V by 7 bases and J by 2 bases, and 11 bases separated the two germline ends. As DNA, the CDR3 is TGTGCCAGCACCGTGTCGCCTAACACTGAAGCTTTCTTT. Protein product: CASTVSPNTEAFF.

As regards this clonotype: A read error may be the cause here, since a much bigger clone is one base away. The chain joins TRBV3-1 to TRBJ2-1; 11 bases match TRBD2. The CDR3 loop spans 15 amino acids. Per the germline V gene, CDR1 is LGHDT and CDR2 is YNNKEL (reference sequence). V dropped 5 bases and J dropped 7; count of bases not matched to a gene: 7. The CDR3 region has the DNA TGTGCCAGCAGCTCCCAAACTAGCGGGAGAAATGAGCAGTTCTTC. It yields the protein CASSSQTSGRNEQFF.

The J gene is TRBJ2-1, the V gene TRBV6-5; 10 bases map to TRBD2. The CDR3 length is 15 residues. CDR1 and CDR2 from the germline V gene are MNHEY and SVGAGI. With V trimmed by 2 bases and J by 10 bases, 8 bases remained unmatched. The CDR3 nucleotides are TGTGCCAGCAGTTACCAGTCTAGCGGGGGCGGCGAGCAGTTCTTC. Protein: CASSYQSSGGGEQFF.

This clonotype was detected many times. The V gene is TRBV7-9, the J gene TRBJ2-7; no firm D call. The germline V gene encodes CDR1 SEHNR and CDR2 FQNEAQ (reference sequence). With 2 bases removed from V and 0 bases from J, the gap between germline ends came to 5 bases. The CDR3 covers 13 residues. CDR3 DNA sequence: TGTGCCAGCAGCTTAAAGGTCTCCTACGAGCAGTACTTC. This sequence encodes CASSLKVSYEQYF.

This clonotype appeared many times. This chain links TRBV29-1 with TRBJ2-7; 13 bases are a match to TRBD2. Unmatched junction bases numbered 9, after V lost 5 bases and J lost 2 bases. In germline, CDR1 is SQVTM, CDR2 ANQGSEA. The CDR3 spans 16 residues. CDR3: CSVIPRLAGGTYEQYF. The CDR3 region has the DNA TGCAGCGTTATACCCAGACTAGCGGGAGGCACCTACGAGCAGTACTTC.

J is TRBJ2-1 and V is TRBV14, with 9 bases that match TRBD2. The CDR3 consists of 14 residues. The germline V gene has CDR1 SGHDN and CDR2 FVKESK. With V trimmed by 8 bases and J by 9 bases, 11 bases remained unmatched. CDR3 residues: CASDRGGRAREQFF. For the CDR3, the DNA is TGTGCCAGCGACCGGGGCGGGAGGGCCCGTGAGCAGTTCTTC.

This clonotype was counted a few times. The chain uses TRBV6-2 or TRBV6-3 and TRBJ2-2; TRBD2 matches 8 bases. The CDR3 runs 15 residues. In germline, CDR1 is MNHEY, CDR2 SVGEGT. The junction had 2 bases not matched to a gene; V was cut back by 2 bases and J by 3 bases. The CDR3, as DNA: TGTGCCAGCAGTTACGGTAGCGGGGACACCGGGGAGCTGTTTTTT. Residues: CASSYGSGDTGELFF.

This clonotype has only a few counts. The chain has TRBV5-5 and TRBJ2-2; 12 bases fit TRBD1. The CDR3 is 15 residues long. J was trimmed by 7 bases and V by 3 bases; bases with no gene match: 4. Germline V lookup: CDR1 SGHKS, CDR2 YYEKEE (reference sequence). The CDR3 DNA follows: TGTGCCAGCAGCTGGGGACAGGGGGCATACGGGGAGCTGTTTTTT. It specifies CASSWGQGAYGELFF.

The gene calls are TRBV27 and TRBJ2-1; D possibly corresponds to TRBD1 (6 bases). Trimming stripped 8 bases from V and 10 bases from J, with 12 bases between. CDR1 is MNHEY and CDR2 is SMNVEV in the germline V gene (reference sequence). This CDR3 spans 11 amino acids. The CDR3 nucleotides are TGTGCCAGCGGGACACCGTACGAGCAGTTCTTC. It codes for CASGTPYEQFF.

This clonotype was recorded at least ten times. V usage is TRBV28 and J usage is TRBJ2-1; perhaps TRBD1 as D (6 bases). The CDR3 runs to 13 residues. Trimming stripped 9 bases from V and 8 bases from J, with 17 bases between. Per the germline V gene, CDR1 is MDHEN and CDR2 is SYDVKM. DNA of the CDR3: TGTGCCAGTGGCGGAACAGGGTCCGATGAGCAGTTCTTC. It specifies CASGGTGSDEQFF.

This clonotype showed up just a few times. The chain recombines TRBV20-1 with TRBJ2-1, with D perhaps matching TRBD1 (5 bases). The CDR3 totals 15 residues. The V end was cut by 3 bases, the J end by 0 bases, with 12 bases between. Germline V CDR1 and CDR2: DFQATT, SNEGSKA (reference sequence). The CDR3 nucleotides are TGCAGTGCTAGGGGTCAGGGAAACTCCTACAATGAGCAGTTCTTC. It yields the protein CSARGQGNSYNEQFF.

The chain combines TRBV5-4 with TRBJ1-5; D call uncertain. The CDR3 totals 16 residues. V lost 2 bases and J 2 bases, leaving 14 bases between the germline ends. Per the germline V gene, CDR1 is SGHNT and CDR2 is YYREEE (reference sequence). Here the CDR3 reads CASSFFPIHCNQPQHF. The CDR3, as DNA: TGTGCCAGCAGCTTCTTTCCTATCCATTGCAATCAGCCCCAGCATTTT. The whole variable domain, filled in from reference TRBV5-4 and TRBJ1-5, reads ETGVTQSPTHLIKTRGQQVTLRCSSQSGHNTVSWYQQALGQGPQFIFQYYREEENGRGNFPPRFSGLQFPNYSSELNVNALELDDSALYLCASSFFPIHCNQPQHFGDGTRLSIL.

This clonotype was recorded at least ten times. This chain joins TRBV7-9 and TRBJ2-5; D unresolved. Trimming left V 2 bases short and J 5 bases short, with 3 bases between. The CDR3 has 11 amino acids. The germline V gene encodes CDR1 SEHNR and CDR2 FQNEAQ (reference sequence). The CDR3 here is CASSLYETQYF. The CDR3 DNA follows: TGTGCCAGCAGCTTATACGAGACCCAGTACTTC.

This chain uses TRBV10-3 with TRBJ2-2; D ambiguous. CDR3 length: 14 residues. V shed 7 bases and J shed 0 bases, with 9 bases lying between them. CDR1 ENHRY and CDR2 SYGVKD come from the germline V gene. DNA of the CDR3: TGTGCCATCATCAGCCGGTCGAACACCGGGGAGCTGTTTTTT. Residues: CAIISRSNTGELFF.

This clonotype has just a few counts. Possible read error: a much larger clone is one base away. The rearrangement links TRBV20-1 to TRBJ2-5; no clear D gene. CDR1 DFQATT and CDR2 SNEGSKA come from the germline V gene (reference sequence). The CDR3 covers 11 residues. The CDR3 bases are TGCAGTGCTAGAGATCGTGAGACCCAGCACTTC. It yields the protein CSARDRETQHF.

This clonotype has just a few counts. The genes are TRBV7-9 and TRBJ1-5; D uncertain. The CDR3 is 13 residues long. Germline assignment: CDR1 SEHNR and CDR2 FQNEAQ (reference sequence). Trimming removed 10 bases from V and 0 bases from J, with 10 bases in between. The CDR3 DNA is TGTGCCACGAAAGCGGGTAGCAATCAGCCCCAGCATTTT. Protein: CATKAGSNQPQHF.